Presented here are 21 T cell receptor beta chains from one specimen sequenced in a study of T cell responses to AZD1222 COVID-19 vaccine (dated by TCRdb to the early 2020s). Libraries were made using the immunoSEQ multiplex PCR assay. TCRdb obtained this table from immuneACCESS and retained in-frame rearrangements with V and J assigned. These tables miss some clones; where compared with another copy, unresolved V genes account for less than half of the shortfall, and the remainder is unexplained. Counted in this sample were over 65,000 clones; just over 90% of them appeared once. The ten largest clones represent roughly 7% of the sample. The time point label corresponds to: baseline before first vaccination. The label giving this sample's treatment or condition can be read as: meningococcal conjugate vaccine given as trial control. Sample: peripheral blood, taken on day 0 of MenACWY control vaccination. The source is an adult in good health.

V usage is TRBV3-1 (or the pseudogene TRBV3-2) and J usage is TRBJ2-5; the D gene is possibly TRBD2 (6 bases). The V gene's germline CDR1 is LGHDT and CDR2 YNNKEL (reference sequence). Trimming left V 4 bases short and J 2 bases short, with 11 bases between. CDR3 length: 14 residues. The CDR3 sequence: CASSLTSIQETQYF. In DNA form, the CDR3 reads TGTGCCAGCAGCCTTACTAGCATTCAAGAGACCCAGTACTTC.

CDR3 protein: CASSLATSYEQYF. DNA for the CDR3: TGTGCCAGCAGCTTAGCGACTAGCTACGAGCAGTACTTC. The V and J genes are TRBV7-8 and TRBJ2-7; tentative D call: TRBD2 (6 bases). V was cut by 0 bases and J by 3 bases, with 6 bases left in between. CDR1 and CDR2 from the germline V gene are SGHVS and FQNEAQ. This CDR3 has 13 residues.

The chain employs TRBV21-1 and TRBJ1-5; the table's D call TRBD1 went unverified against the DNA. TRBV21-1 is a pseudogene segment. The CDR3 totals 17 residues. The CDR3 coding sequence is TGTGCCAGCATCTTCCGCCGGGACAGGAGAGAAGATCAGCCCCAGCATTTT. Residues: CASIFRRDRREDQPQHF.

The chain recombines TRBV27 with TRBJ1-6; D unresolved. Germline CDR1 MNHEY, CDR2 SMNVEV (reference sequence). This CDR3 is 17 amino acids long. V lost 3 bases and J 0 bases, leaving 12 bases between the germline ends. CDR3 region: CASSFLGSSSYNSPLHF. CDR3 DNA: TGTGCCAGCAGTTTTCTTGGCTCGAGCTCCTATAATTCACCCCTCCACTTT.

The sample holds one count of this clone. CDR3 sequence: CASSRYASGELFF. CDR3 coding DNA: TGTGCCAGCAGTCGGTACGCTTCCGGGGAGCTGTTTTTT. The chain recombines TRBV19 with TRBJ2-2; D call uncertain. V was pared by 9 bases and J by 6 bases, with 14 bases between. Germline CDR1 LNHDA, CDR2 SQIVND (reference sequence). The CDR3 extends over 13 amino acids. Full variable domain (missing parts from reference TRBV19 and TRBJ2-2): DGGITQSPKYLFRKEGQNVTLSCEQNLNHDAMYWYRQDPGQGLRLIYYSQIVNDFQKGDIAEGYSVSREKKESFPLTVTSAQKNPTAFYLCASSRYASGELFFGEGSRLTVL.

The genes are TRBV7-2 and TRBJ2-3, with D uncertain. Germline V lookup: CDR1 SGHTA, CDR2 FQGNSA. Trimming removed 5 bases at V and 4 bases at J, with 16 bases between. The CDR3 covers 15 residues. The CDR3 nucleotides are TGTGCCAGCAGCGCCCGGGCCCTGAGATCAGATACGCAGTATTTT. Protein: CASSARALRSDTQYF. The whole variable domain, remainder taken from reference TRBV7-2 and TRBJ2-3, is GAGVSQSPSNKVTEKGKDVELRCDPISGHTALYWYRQSLGQGLEFLIYFQGNSAPDKSGLPSDRFSAERTGGSVSTLTIQRTQQEDSAVYLCASSARALRSDTQYFGPGTRLTVL.

The V call is TRBV7-8, the J call TRBJ1-4; TRBD1 matches at 8 bases. V was pared by 4 bases and J by 7 bases, with 14 bases of the junction left unmatched. The CDR3 is made up of 17 amino acids. Germline loops: CDR1 SGHVS, CDR2 FQNEAQ. CDR3 loop: CASSSAPRTGSSEKLFF. The CDR3 region has the DNA TGTGCCAGCAGCTCCGCCCCAAGGACAGGGTCGTCTGAAAAACTGTTTTTT.

The J gene is TRBJ2-1, the V gene TRBV6-5; a possible D gene is TRBD2 (7 bases). The CDR3 length is 15 residues. Trimming cost V 2 bases and J 8 bases, with 16 bases left between them. Germline V gene sequence: CDR1 MNHEY, CDR2 SVGAGI. DNA for the CDR3: TGTGCCAGCAGTTACCAGGGGACTACTACATATGAGCAGTTCTTC. Its protein product is CASSYQGTTTYEQFF.

This chain joins TRBV6-5 and TRBJ1-3; D remains ambiguous. V lost 2 bases, J lost 0 bases, and 11 bases lay in between. The CDR3 consists of 16 residues. The germline V gene has CDR1 MNHEY and CDR2 SVGAGI. The CDR3 DNA is TGTGCCAGCAGTTACGGAACTATTCTCTCTGGAAACACCATATATTTT. Residues: CASSYGTILSGNTIYF.

Comment on this clone: In the same sample, other DNA sequences code for this CDR3. The genes are TRBV9 and TRBJ1-1; D is ambiguous. V lost 0 bases to trimming and J lost 1 base, with 7 bases between them. The CDR3 contains 14 residues. From germline, CDR1 is SGDLS and CDR2 YYNGEE. The CDR3 DNA reads as TGTGCCAGCAGCGTAGTGGCAGAGAACACTGAAGCTTTCTTT. It encodes CASSVVAENTEAFF.

The J gene is TRBJ2-1, the V gene TRBV30; TRBD2 aligns across 9 bases. The germline V gene has CDR1 GTSNPN and CDR2 SVGIG (reference sequence). The CDR3 runs to 17 residues. Trimming cost V 2 bases and J 2 bases; bases outside gene matches: 10. The CDR3 region is CAWSFAGGLPAYNEQFF. The DNA for the CDR3 is TGTGCCTGGAGTTTTGCGGGGGGGCTTCCGGCCTACAATGAGCAGTTCTTC.

This clone was recorded only once. The V gene is TRBV30, the J gene TRBJ1-2, with a tentative D call TRBD1 (5 bases). Deletions cut 0 bases from V and 2 bases from J, with 13 bases between. The CDR3 has 15 amino acids. The germline gives CDR1 GTSNPN, CDR2 SVGIG (reference sequence). The CDR3 reads CAWSVRAGINYGYTF. The CDR3 DNA reads as TGTGCCTGGAGTGTAAGGGCAGGGATAAACTATGGCTACACCTTC.

V and J are TRBV7-3 and TRBJ2-1; 7 nucleotides line up with TRBD1. CDR3 length: 15 residues. J gave up 7 bases and V 5 bases, and 11 bases lay outside the gene matches. Germline CDR1 and CDR2: SGHTA and FQGTGA. The CDR3 region has the DNA TGTGCCAGCAGCCCCCCCGGGACAGTTAGAAATGAGCAGTTCTTC. Protein: CASSPPGTVRNEQFF.

The genes are TRBV3-1 (or the pseudogene TRBV3-2) and TRBJ2-7; possible D gene TRBD1, 5 bases. Germline CDR1 and CDR2: LGHDT and YNNKEL (reference sequence). The V gene lost 1 base and the J gene lost 6 bases, with 10 bases spanning the gap. This CDR3 is built from 13 residues. In nucleotides, the CDR3 is TGTGCCAGCAGCCAAGTCCAGGGAAGCGAGCAGTACTTC. It is translated as CASSQVQGSEQYF.

CDR3 in DNA: TGCGCCAGCAGCTCGGGGTCTGAAGCTTTCTTT. Its protein is CASSSGSEAFF. J is TRBJ1-1 and V is TRBV5-1; D ambiguous. The CDR3 is made up of 11 amino acids. V lost 3 bases, J lost 6 bases, and 6 bases lay in between. The germline V gene encodes CDR1 SGHRS and CDR2 YFSETQ.

This clone is a singleton in its sample. The same CDR3 also results from other DNA sequences found in this sample. This chain uses TRBV7-2 with TRBJ2-3; a weak D match, TRBD1 (5 bases). Germline CDR1 is SGHTA and CDR2 is FQGNSA. The CDR3 extends over 15 amino acids. V was pared by 1 base and J by 1 base, with 9 bases between. The CDR3 DNA reads TGTGCCAGCAGCTTAGAAGGCAGGGGCACAGATACGCAGTATTTT. Translating gives CASSLEGRGTDTQYF.

This chain joins TRBV6-5 and TRBJ2-7; 10 bases agree with TRBD1. Germline V gene lookup returns CDR1 MNHEY and CDR2 SVGAGI. This CDR3 has 16 residues. Unmatched junction bases numbered 5, after V lost 0 bases and J lost 3 bases. The CDR3 DNA sequence: TGTGCCAGCAGTTACTCCCGGACAGGGGGGTTCTACGAGCAGTACTTC. Its translation: CASSYSRTGGFYEQYF.

The V gene is TRBV28, the J gene TRBJ1-4; perhaps TRBD1 as D (6 bases). The germline CDR1 and CDR2 sequences are MDHEN and SYDVKM. The CDR3 covers 14 residues. With 5 bases removed from V and 3 bases from J, the gap between germline ends came to 10 bases. DNA of the CDR3: TGTGCCAGCAGTCCGACAGGACCTAATGAAAAACTGTTTTTT. It specifies CASSPTGPNEKLFF.

Written as DNA, the CDR3 is TGTGCCAGCAGTTCGGGGCAGGGCGTGGATGAAAAACTGTTTTTT. This gives the protein CASSSGQGVDEKLFF. V usage is TRBV28 and J usage is TRBJ1-4; tentatively, D is TRBD1 (5 bases). There are 15 residues in the CDR3. Germline V gene data show CDR1 as MDHEN and CDR2 as SYDVKM. The V end was cut by 4 bases, the J end by 6 bases, with 15 bases between.

V and J are TRBV6-6 and TRBJ2-7; possibly TRBD1 or TRBD2 for D (7 bases each). Trimming pared 4 bases from V and 1 base from J, leaving 14 bases between. Per germline, CDR1 MNHNY and CDR2 SVGAGI (reference sequence). The CDR3 contains 15 residues. The CDR3, as DNA: TGTGCCAGCAGTTCAAACAGGGGAGGGTCCTACGAGCAGTACTTC. Translation gives CASSSNRGGSYEQYF.

V and J are TRBV9 and TRBJ1-1; D perhaps matches TRBD1 (6 bases). In germline, CDR1 is SGDLS, CDR2 YYNGEE. Trimming cost V 0 bases and J 5 bases, with 11 bases left between them. The CDR3 is 14 amino acids. The CDR3 loop is CASSVESRGTEAFF. The CDR3 nucleotides read TGTGCCAGCAGCGTAGAATCCAGGGGAACTGAAGCTTTCTTT.